Shown below are 6 T cell receptor beta chains from a single sample sequenced in a study of blood T cell repertoires in COVID-19. Sequencing was performed with immunoSEQ multiplex PCR; in TCRdb, only in-frame clones are kept and a portion is missing. This table has about 190,000 clones, 86% appearing once. The sample taken for sequencing was PBMCs or T cells enriched from blood (not recorded which). The receptors originated from a man aged 35 to 55 with acute COVID-19.

This chain connects TRBV2 to TRBJ2-2; D may be TRBD2 (7 bases). The CDR3 extends over 16 amino acids. Germline-derived CDR1 and CDR2 are SNHLY and FYNNEI. With 4 bases removed from V and 3 bases from J, the gap between germline ends came to 15 bases. CDR3 DNA: TGTGCCAGCAGTGCCCCGGGGGCGGGAGACACCGGGGAGCTGTTTTTT. Translation: CASSAPGAGDTGELFF.

The chain recombines TRBV11-2 with TRBJ2-7, with TRBD2 matching 8 bases. The germline V gene encodes CDR1 SGHAT and CDR2 FQNNGV. CDR3 size: 18 residues. The junction had 22 bases not matched to a gene; V was cut back by 5 bases and J by 7 bases. Here the CDR3 reads CASSPTILAGPRIGEQYF. The CDR3 DNA sequence: TGTGCCAGCAGCCCGACCATTCTAGCGGGTCCACGTATTGGGGAGCAGTACTTC. Full variable domain (outside the CDR3, taken from reference TRBV11-2 and TRBJ2-7): EAGVAQSPRYKIIEKRQSVAFWCNPISGHATLYWYQQILGQGPKLLIQFQNNGVVDDSQLPKDRFSAERLKGVDSTLKIQPAKLEDSAVYLCASSPTILAGPRIGEQYFGPGTRLTVT.

V is TRBV5-1 and J is TRBJ2-3; D unresolved. Germline CDR1 and CDR2: SGHRS and YFSETQ. The V gene lost 2 bases and the J gene lost 1 base, with 11 bases spanning the gap. The CDR3 has 15 residues. CDR3 protein: CASSFPPSGTDTQYF. CDR3 in DNA: TGCGCCAGCAGCTTTCCGCCTTCGGGCACAGATACGCAGTATTTT. Filled out from reference TRBV5-1 and TRBJ2-3, the complete variable domain reads KAGVTQTPRYLIKTRGQQVTLSCSPISGHRSVSWYQQTPGQGLQFLFEYFSETQRNKGNFPGRFSGRQFSNSRSEMNVSTLELGDSALYLCASSFPPSGTDTQYFGPGTRLTVL.

The chain joins TRBV7-7 to TRBJ2-5; 12 nucleotides line up with TRBD2. The CDR3 length is 17 residues. Germline V CDR1 and CDR2: SSHAT, FNYEAQ (reference sequence). The trim removed 2 bases at V and 5 bases at J, leaving 9 bases unmatched. Here the CDR3 reads CASSLQLGLAGIETQYF. In DNA form, the CDR3 reads TGTGCCAGCAGCTTACAACTCGGACTAGCGGGAATTGAGACCCAGTACTTC.

The chain links TRBV4-1 to TRBJ1-4, with D possibly being TRBD1 (5 bases). Germline-derived CDR1 and CDR2 are MGHRA and YSYEKL. The CDR3 covers 16 residues. Trimming stripped 3 bases from V and 6 bases from J, with 17 bases between. The CDR3 loop reads CASSQLTVGVHEKLFF. In DNA, the CDR3 is TGCGCCAGCAGCCAGCTGACGGTAGGGGTACATGAAAAACTGTTTTTT.

The chain recombines TRBV28 with TRBJ2-6; D is uncertain. The CDR3 spans 16 residues. The germline gives CDR1 MDHEN, CDR2 SYDVKM. Trimming pared 5 bases from V and 0 bases from J, leaving 11 bases between. The CDR3 DNA reads as TGTGCCAGCAGTAAGTACACCATCTCTGGGGCCAACGTCCTGACTTTC. Amino acids: CASSKYTISGANVLTF.